These 27 T cell receptor beta chains originate from one sample sequenced in a study of blood T cells in healthy people across ages. Using a J-beta primer mix together with a sample-barcoded 5' primer, a second PCR was run for about 7 to 12 cycles. TCRdb recomputed calls from the 5' RACE reads with MiXCR, one row per CDR3 protein. The sample yields some 850,000 distinct CDR3 sequences, roughly 26% seen once. This same sample was also taken into another study, of T cells of mothers and their children.

The sequencing sample was made of blood. These receptors were taken from a boy between 10 and 17 years old in good health.

This clonotype was seen only a few times. V gene TRBV28 combines with J gene TRBJ2-5; a weak D match, TRBD1 (5 bases). CDR3 length equals 15 residues. Trimming cost V 3 bases and J 3 bases, with 14 bases left between them. CDR1 and CDR2 (germline): MDHEN, SYDVKM. CDR3 loop: CASSLGQGRKETQYF. The CDR3 DNA sequence: TGTGCCAGCAGTTTGGGCCAGGGTCGAAAAGAGACCCAGTACTTC.

This clonotype turned up a few times. The chain has TRBV29-1 and TRBJ2-7, with D unclear. The CDR3 spans 12 residues. V gave up 4 bases and J gave up 5 bases, with 12 bases separating them. The germline V gene encodes CDR1 SQVTM and CDR2 ANQGSEA. The CDR3 sequence is CSVAQTRDEQYF. Written as DNA, the CDR3 is TGCAGCGTTGCACAGACTCGCGACGAGCAGTACTTC.

In the case of this clonotype: In this CDR3 the conserved last residue, phenylalanine or tryptophan, is missing, so a read error is likely. The V and J genes are TRBV29-1 and TRBJ2-5; tentative D call: TRBD2 (5 bases). The ends were cut back, 4 bases at V and 5 bases at J, with 8 bases in the middle. Looked up from germline, CDR1 is SQVTM and CDR2 is ANQGSEA. The CDR3 runs to 11 residues. CDR3 DNA: TGCAGCGTTGCCAGAGGGGAGACCCAGTACCTC. Translation: CSVARGETQYL.

This clonotype was seen a handful of times. The chain links TRBV27 to TRBJ1-2, with D perhaps matching TRBD1 (6 bases). The germline V gene encodes CDR1 MNHEY and CDR2 SMNVEV (reference sequence). CDR3 length: 17 amino acids. V was pared by 4 bases and J by 1 base, with 19 bases between. The CDR3 reads CASSSRWGRTNNYGYTF. The DNA for the CDR3 is TGTGCCAGCAGTTCCCGATGGGGGCGCACCAATAACTATGGCTACACCTTC.

This clonotype was detected a few times. The chain employs TRBV5-1 and TRBJ2-5; weak D call: TRBD2 (6 bases). V dropped 3 bases and J dropped 5 bases, with 11 bases sitting between them. The CDR3 is 13 residues long. Germline V lookup: CDR1 SGHRS, CDR2 YFSETQ. CDR3 coding DNA: TGCGCCAGCAGCTACGGGACTGACGAGACCCAGTACTTC. This codes for CASSYGTDETQYF.

The gene calls are TRBV4-1 and TRBJ2-3; possible D gene TRBD2, 5 bases. CDR1 MGHRA and CDR2 YSYEKL come from the germline V gene. This CDR3 comprises 16 residues. The V end was cut by 0 bases, the J end by 6 bases, with 16 bases between. The CDR3 loop reads CASSQDVKARVDTQYF. CDR3 DNA: TGCGCCAGCAGCCAAGATGTAAAAGCGCGGGTGGATACGCAGTATTTT.

In the case of this clonotype: The junction differs from germline at one of its ends, possibly a read error. The chain uses TRBV5-1 and TRBJ2-5, with a weak D call TRBD2 (6 bases). This CDR3 region has 13 residues. Germline V gives CDR1 SGHRS, CDR2 YFSETQ. The CDR3 region has the DNA TGCGCCGGCAGCTGGGGGGTGTCAGAGACCCAGTACTTC. Its translation: CAGSWGVSETQYF.

V and J are TRBV6-1 and TRBJ1-2; a weak D match, TRBD1 (5 bases). The V end was cut by 8 bases, the J end by 6 bases, with 13 bases between. The CDR3 length is 12 residues. CDR1 and CDR2 from the germline V gene are MNHNS and SASEGT. CDR3 bases: TGTGCCAGCCGGGACTCTAGGGATGGCTACACCTTC. This codes for CASRDSRDGYTF.

The rearrangement links TRBV20-1 to TRBJ2-7, with 8 bases matching TRBD1. The V gene's germline CDR1 is DFQATT and CDR2 SNEGSKA (reference sequence). Trimming removed 4 bases from V and 3 bases from J; junction bases left unmatched: 11. The CDR3 runs to 15 residues. CDR3: CSATTTGQGVYEQYF. The CDR3 DNA sequence: TGCAGTGCTACAACAACCGGACAGGGAGTCTACGAGCAGTACTTC.

Regarding this clonotype: Relative to the germline gene, one junction end is altered; a read error may explain this. J is TRBJ2-5 and V is TRBV2, with 7 positions matching TRBD2. TRBJ2-7 matches the DNA end more closely, so the J call is doubtful. From germline, CDR1 is SNHLY and CDR2 FYNNEI. The CDR3 is 15 amino acids. The CDR3: CASSVSGISSHEQYF. The CDR3 DNA reads as TGTGCCAGCAGTGTAAGCGGGATAAGCTCCCACGAGCAGTACTTC.

This chain links TRBV5-1 with TRBJ1-2; 7 nucleotides agree with TRBD1. CDR1 and CDR2 from the germline V gene are SGHRS and YFSETQ. V lost 4 bases and J lost 4; bases outside the gene matches: 16. CDR3 length: 17 amino acids. The CDR3 DNA follows: TGCGCCAGCAGCCAAAAAGCTACCGGGACAGTCTCCTATGGCTACACCTTC. This sequence encodes CASSQKATGTVSYGYTF.

The chain employs TRBV9 and TRBJ2-5; no clear D gene. Germline V gene lookup returns CDR1 SGDLS and CDR2 YYNGEE. Deletions cut 3 bases from V and 3 bases from J, with 12 bases between. This CDR3 contains 14 residues. CDR3 residues: CASSGGPSEETQYF. As DNA, the CDR3 is TGTGCCAGCAGCGGCGGACCATCGGAAGAGACCCAGTACTTC.

This clonotype was observed a few times. The chain has TRBV5-5 and TRBJ1-6; 7 bases fit TRBD1. V was pared by 4 bases and J by 9 bases, with 10 bases of the junction left unmatched. CDR3 length: 15 residues. Per germline, CDR1 SGHKS and CDR2 YYEKEE (reference sequence). CDR3 amino acids: CASSETTGWSSPLHF. The CDR3 DNA is TGTGCCAGCAGCGAGACGACAGGGTGGAGTTCACCCCTCCACTTT.

This chain connects TRBV28 to TRBJ2-3; D is possibly TRBD1 (7 bases). The CDR3 is 14 residues long. The V end lost 6 bases, the J end lost 2 bases, and 12 bases lay between the germline ends. CDR1 MDHEN and CDR2 SYDVKM come from the germline V gene. CDR3 coding DNA: TGTGCCAGCAGGCGGGACAGCTTCACAGATACGCAGTATTTT. It codes for CASRRDSFTDTQYF.

This clonotype was counted a few times. This sequence joins TRBV20-1 and TRBJ1-2; 9 bases align to TRBD1. The germline gives CDR1 DFQATT, CDR2 SNEGSKA (reference sequence). The CDR3 is 18 amino acids. With V trimmed by 0 bases and J by 0 bases, 11 bases remained unmatched. The CDR3 coding sequence is TGCAGTGCTAGAGACCCAGGACAGGGGCGGTTAGCTAACTATGGCTACACCTTC. Translated, it gives CSARDPGQGRLANYGYTF.

The sample holds a few counts of this clonotype. The chain employs TRBV6-2 or TRBV6-3 and TRBJ2-5; 10 bases agree with TRBD1. The CDR3 is made up of 15 amino acids. The trim removed 5 bases at V and 4 bases at J, leaving 7 bases unmatched. Germline-derived CDR1 and CDR2 are MNHEY and SVGEGT. For the CDR3, the DNA is TGTGCCAGCAGTAACCCGGGACAGGGGATAGAGACCCAGTACTTC. This gives the protein CASSNPGQGIETQYF.

This chain uses TRBV12-3 or TRBV12-4 with TRBJ2-5; 9 bases are a match to TRBD2. With V trimmed by 6 bases and J by 0 bases, 8 bases remained unmatched. The CDR3 spans 16 residues. The CDR3 reads CASSLNSGGNQETQYF. CDR3 sequence (DNA): TGTGCCAGCAGCCTAAACAGCGGGGGGAACCAAGAGACCCAGTACTTC.

This clonotype was seen a few times. This rearrangement joins TRBV7-2 to TRBJ1-5; TRBD1 matches 7 bases. This CDR3 is built from 14 residues. CDR1 is SGHTA, CDR2 FQGNSA, per germline. With V trimmed by 5 bases and J by 5 bases, 6 bases remained unmatched. CDR3 residues: CASSIDREDQPQHF. The DNA for the CDR3 is TGTGCCAGCAGCATAGACAGGGAGGATCAGCCCCAGCATTTT.

In DNA form, the CDR3 reads TGTGCCAGCAGAGACAGGGGAGATACGCAGTATTTT. Translation: CASRDRGDTQYF. The chain recombines TRBV12-3 or TRBV12-4 with TRBJ2-3; TRBD1 matches 8 bases. Unmatched junction bases numbered 1, after V lost 6 bases and J lost 5 bases. CDR3 size: 12 residues.

This clonotype was counted a few times. J is TRBJ1-1 and V is TRBV12-3 or TRBV12-4, with D maybe TRBD1 (6 bases). The CDR3 is 14 amino acids. The V end lost 5 bases, the J end lost 7 bases, and 17 bases lay between the germline ends. CDR3 DNA: TGTGCCAGCAGTCCCTCCCGACAGGAATTTGAAGCTTTCTTT. This translates into CASSPSRQEFEAFF.

The genes are TRBV24-1 and TRBJ2-3; D remains ambiguous. Trimming removed 9 bases at V and 4 bases at J, with 13 bases between. The CDR3 consists of 13 residues. The germline V gene encodes CDR1 KGHDR and CDR2 SFDVKD. CDR3 coding DNA: TGTGCCACCCAACTTAGCCGGGCAGATACGCAGTATTTT. Translated, it gives CATQLSRADTQYF.

The chain carries TRBV10-3 and TRBJ2-3, with D possibly matching TRBD1 (5 bases). V was cut by 3 bases and J by 5 bases, with 12 bases left in between. CDR3 length: 14 amino acids. Germline CDR1 ENHRY, CDR2 SYGVKD. The CDR3 loop reads CAISDKGGQDTQYF. CDR3 in DNA: TGTGCCATCAGTGACAAAGGCGGACAAGATACGCAGTATTTT.

This clonotype was observed once. V is TRBV5-1 and J is TRBJ1-1, with D unclear. CDR3 size: 13 residues. The V and J ends lost 3 bases and 1 base respectively, with 7 bases between them. Germline-derived CDR1 and CDR2 are SGHRS and YFSETQ. The CDR3 spells CASSSPPNTEAFF. The CDR3, as DNA: TGCGCCAGCAGCTCCCCACCGAACACTGAAGCTTTCTTT.

This clonotype was detected a few times. V and J are TRBV6-2 or TRBV6-3 and TRBJ1-2; D ambiguous. Germline CDR1 reads MNHEY; CDR2 reads SVGEGT. The CDR3 covers 13 residues. Trimming removed 3 bases at V and 4 bases at J, with 9 bases between. DNA for the CDR3: TGTGCCAGCAGTTATGAACATCGCTATGGCTACACCTTC. Amino acids: CASSYEHRYGYTF.

The J gene is TRBJ2-5, the V gene TRBV5-1, with a possible D match to TRBD1 (6 bases). The end of the DNA fits TRBJ2-7 better, so the J call may be wrong. The germline CDR1 and CDR2 sequences are SGHRS and YFSETQ. The length of the CDR3 is 13 residues. The CDR3 bases are TGCGCCAGCGCCGGGGACAATACCTACGAGCAGTACTTC. Amino acids: CASAGDNTYEQYF.

The chain carries TRBV20-1 and TRBJ2-5, with D possibly being TRBD1 (6 bases). The J call may be incorrect, as the DNA end agrees better with TRBJ2-7. This CDR3 contains 13 residues. Germline V gives CDR1 DFQATT, CDR2 SNEGSKA (reference sequence). The CDR3 is CSARNRASYEQYF. CDR3 in DNA: TGCAGTGCTAGAAACAGGGCGTCCTACGAGCAGTACTTC.

This clonotype was seen a few times. This chain connects TRBV20-1 to TRBJ2-7; TRBD2 might be the D (5 bases). The CDR3 is made up of 15 amino acids. In germline, CDR1 is DFQATT, CDR2 SNEGSKA (reference sequence). Deletions cut 1 base from V and 0 bases from J, with 13 bases between. The CDR3 sequence is CSARARTESSYEQYF. In nucleotides, the CDR3 is TGCAGTGCTAGAGCCCGGACTGAAAGCTCCTACGAGCAGTACTTC.